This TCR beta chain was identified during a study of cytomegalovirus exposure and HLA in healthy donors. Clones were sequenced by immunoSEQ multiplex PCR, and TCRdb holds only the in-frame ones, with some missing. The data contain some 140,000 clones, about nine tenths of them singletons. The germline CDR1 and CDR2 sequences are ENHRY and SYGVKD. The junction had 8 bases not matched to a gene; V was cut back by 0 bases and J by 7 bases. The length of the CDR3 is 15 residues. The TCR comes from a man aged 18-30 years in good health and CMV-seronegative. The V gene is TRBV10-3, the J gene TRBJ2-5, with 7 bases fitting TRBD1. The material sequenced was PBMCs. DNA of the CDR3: TGTGCCATCAGTGAGTCCGCGACAGGGTTGGGGACCCAGTACTTC. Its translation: CAISESATGLGTQYF.